This T cell receptor beta chain stems from a study of technical replicates of blood from a handful of donors listed by TCRdb under 2017. The method behind the library was the immunoSEQ multiplex PCR assay. The source is immuneACCESS, and TCRdb retained only in-frame sequences with V and J called. Part of the clones is not carried over; for the studies checked, unresolved V genes explain less than half of this, and the remainder is unexplained. This sample comprises tens of thousands of clones, about nine tenths of them detected only once. The top ten constitute under 0.4% of the sample. The germline V gene sets CDR1 to SGDLS and CDR2 to YYNGEE. The CDR3 numbers 15 residues from cysteine through phenylalanine. Only the CDR3 portion is preserved as DNA: 45 bases, with reading frame beginning at the first base. Regarding this clone: Its target antigen remains unknown. The junction does not match germline at one end; this may be a read error.

The origin of this receptor is a human donor in good health. Some clones in this sample may be carry-over from other donors' samples. This sequence uses TRBV9 and TRBJ2-7; the D segment could be TRBD2, given 6 matching bases. The source material was T cells isolated from PBMCs. In nucleotide form, the sequence is TGTGCCGGCAGCGTAGCTACCGGGAGCTTCTACGAGCAGTACTTC. Its coded protein is CAGSVATGSFYEQYF.